Shown below are 8 T cell receptor beta chains from a single sample sequenced in a study of shared clonotypes between healthy human individuals. In the naive CD8 group, cells lacked CD45RO and were positively selected for CCR7, so terminally differentiated effector memory CD45RA+ cells were left out. This table comes from immunoSEQ multiplex PCR, and its TCRdb copy is limited to in-frame clones, with some not included. The table lists millions of clones, about 95% of them singletons. Sequencing was performed on naive CD8+ T cells sorted from blood. These receptors came from a man aged 18-30 years in good health.

CDR3 nucleotide sequence: TGTGCCAGTACCCCCACCCAGCTGGTCGGCGGGGGATACTACGAGCAGTACTTC. As protein: CASTPTQLVGGGYYEQYF. The rearrangement uses TRBV19 and TRBJ2-7; 7 nucleotides match TRBD2. CDR3 size: 18 residues. The ends lost 7 bases at V and 3 bases at J; junction bases unmatched: 21. Germline V gene lookup returns CDR1 LNHDA and CDR2 SQIVND (reference sequence).

In nucleotides, the CDR3 is TGTGCCAGTAGTACAGTACGCGAGGTAGGGAATGGCTACACCTTC. Its protein is CASSTVREVGNGYTF. V usage is TRBV19 and J usage is TRBJ1-2; D ambiguous. There are 15 residues in the CDR3. Germline CDR1 LNHDA, CDR2 SQIVND (reference sequence). With 4 bases removed from V and 6 bases from J, the gap between germline ends came to 18 bases. Supplemented by reference TRBV19 and TRBJ1-2, the full variable domain reads DGGITQSPKYLFRKEGQNVTLSCEQNLNHDAMYWYRQDPGQGLRLIYYSQIVNDFQKGDIAEGYSVSREKKESFPLTVTSAQKNPTAFYLCASSTVREVGNGYTFGSGTRLTVV.

The chain carries TRBV6-9 and TRBJ1-4, with 10 bases fitting TRBD1. J was trimmed by 6 bases and V by 8 bases; bases with no gene match: 6. CDR1 and CDR2 from the germline V gene are MNHGY and SVAAGI. The CDR3 length is 14 residues. CDR3: CASFSGQGYEKLFF. In DNA form, the CDR3 reads TGTGCCAGCTTTTCGGGACAGGGGTATGAAAAACTGTTTTTT.

V and J are TRBV30 and TRBJ2-3; unclear D gene. The CDR3 spans 13 residues. Trimming removed 5 bases from V and 1 base from J, with 10 bases in between. The germline CDR1 and CDR2 sequences are GTSNPN and SVGIG (reference sequence). CDR3 coding DNA: TGTGCCTGGGGCAGGTTCGGCACAGATACGCAGTATTTT. Translation gives CAWGRFGTDTQYF.

This rearrangement joins TRBV19 to TRBJ1-1; D call uncertain. The germline V gene has CDR1 LNHDA and CDR2 SQIVND (reference sequence). This CDR3 spans 13 amino acids. V was cut by 4 bases and J by 6 bases, with 12 bases left in between. DNA of the CDR3: TGTGCCAGTAGTACCAACTTCGGGGCTGAAGCTTTCTTT. This codes for CASSTNFGAEAFF.

This rearrangement joins TRBV7-9 to TRBJ2-3; TRBD2 matches at 9 bases. This CDR3 has 14 amino acids. The junction had 4 bases not matched to a gene; V was cut back by 3 bases and J by 6 bases. The V gene's germline CDR1 is SEHNR and CDR2 FQNEAQ (reference sequence). The CDR3 protein is CASSFSGSSDTQYF. The DNA of the CDR3 is TGTGCCAGCAGCTTTAGCGGGAGTTCGGATACGCAGTATTTT.

This clone appeared a few times. The sample contains more than one DNA sequence encoding this CDR3. The chain's CDR3 is CASSFSLNTEAFF. The CDR3 DNA reads TGTGCCAGCAGTTTTTCCCTGAACACTGAAGCTTTCTTT. The chain has TRBV28 and TRBJ1-1, with D uncertain. This CDR3 has 13 amino acids. Germline assignment: CDR1 MDHEN and CDR2 SYDVKM. The V end lost 3 bases, the J end lost 0 bases, and 5 bases lay between the germline ends.

The V call is TRBV19, the J call TRBJ1-1; D is unclear. The CDR3 spans 14 residues. Deletions cut 5 bases from V and 2 bases from J, with 12 bases between. CDR1 and CDR2 (germline): LNHDA, SQIVND (reference sequence). As DNA, the CDR3 is TGTGCCAGTAGTCGGGGTGACATCAACACTGAAGCTTTCTTT. Its translation is CASSRGDINTEAFF.